The subject of this entry is one T cell receptor beta chain. Its antigen has not been determined. The record has no base qualities; no much larger clone is one base away. The method was the immunoSEQ multiplex PCR assay. A mixture of 60 forward primers for TCR Vbeta segments and 13 reverse primers for TCR Jbeta segments was used in the multiplex PCR. The CDR3 region of rearranged TCR beta genes was amplified from genomic DNA by a multiplex PCR assay. On the Illumina HiSeq System, the amplified TCR beta libraries were sequenced as 87-base-pair reads. The study's processing was this. A later analysis tallied approximately 87 million unique TCR beta chains across the 550 to 850 repertoires, and about 12 million of those chains were shared by two or more donors. Raw reads were error-corrected and collapsed into unique sequences by a nearest-neighbor algorithm in which closely related sequences were merged to remove PCR and sequencing errors. Alignment of CDR3 sequences to IMGT reference sequences was used to assign V, D and J gene segments. For a sequence to be retained, at least a six-nucleotide match to both a V gene segment and a J gene segment was required. Rearrangements were called productive when the CDR3 lacked stop codons and stayed in frame with V and J; all others were non-productive. CDR3 was defined according to IMGT convention as the region running from the second conserved V-encoded cysteine to the conserved J-encoded phenylalanine. In an earlier analysis of around 540 of the donors, sequences lacking an unambiguous match to a single V gene segment were excluded. An earlier analysis of just under 600 of the donors called V segments functional above 56.7% productive rearrangements and segregating when the between-donor standard deviation exceeded 5%. A statistical classification framework was developed to diagnose cytomegalovirus status using the catalog of TCR beta chain sequences. V and J gene assignment, in a later analysis, came from comparing TCR nucleotide sequences with IMGT/GENE-DB human TR gene sequences. In a later analysis, CDR3 sequences and most-parsimonious VDJ recombination scenarios were assigned using the TCRdist pipeline. In a later analysis, every TCR beta chain was defined by the combination of its CDR3 amino acid sequence and its V-gene family, and reads without a unique V-gene family were dropped. In a later analysis, 550 to 650 highly shared, low-generation-probability nucleotide sequences were removed to address suspected cross-contamination and a sequencing artifact. In a later analysis, a clonal expansion index was calculated for each public chain from normalized within-repertoire ranks of inferred template counts. A later analysis computed generation probabilities with a VDJ recombination model fitted to out-of-frame rearrangements, and checked the results against IGoR. In a later analysis, TCR-TCR, TCR-HLA and TCR-CMV co-occurrence was scored with hypergeometric tests, and a repertoire-size bias correction was applied to TCR pairs. To estimate false discovery rates, a later analysis permuted the HLA or CMV assignments 20 times. In a later analysis, co-occurring TCRs were grouped using DBSCAN, and TCRdist sequence similarity was added for clustering within HLA-allele-positive subsets. Co-occurrence clustering excluded repertoires with fewer than 30,000 or more than 120,000 public chains, plus five with anomalous nucleotide sharing. The source is immuneACCESS, and TCRdb retained only in-frame sequences with V and J called. Part of the clones is not carried over; for the studies checked, unresolved V genes explain less than half of this, and the remainder is unexplained. The DNA was the basis for D and trimming; V, J and clone size are from that table. Across this sample there are about 120,000 clones, with about four fifths seen only once. 7.5% to 9.5% of the sample belongs to the ten largest clones.

This sample was taken from a study of cytomegalovirus exposure and HLA in healthy donors (dated by TCRdb to about 2017). As for the study more broadly: In an earlier analysis of 450 to 750 of the donors, 276 Gb of sequence data and 100 million or so unique TCR beta sequences from 150 million to 200 million T cells were reported. An early release that covered approximately 600 HLA-typed donors contained approximately 320 gigabases of sequencing data and tens of millions of unique TCR sequences. Among the roughly 410 genotyped donors, under 90% belonged to the genetic ancestry cluster associated with self-reported Caucasian donors. The study aimed to test whether cataloging public T cell receptors could reveal signatures of past pathogen exposure. The study used immunosequencing to profile the T cell repertoires of 666 subjects and linked those repertoires to cytomegalovirus serostatus. Along with the roughly 700-subject first cohort, a separate validation cohort of more than 90 different subjects was used. To predict cytomegalovirus infection status, the study combined high-throughput TCR immunosequencing, statistical association of individual TCRs with disease status, and machine learning. In a later analysis, previously published TCR beta repertoires from roughly 710 donors were re-analyzed and high-resolution HLA genotyping was added so that TCR occurrence patterns could be studied. The later analysis used no new phenotypic data to find candidate immune exposures, relying instead on TCR beta sequences and their occurrence across donors. In an earlier analysis of 500 to 650 of the donors, high-throughput TCR beta sequencing was used to judge whether each TCR beta V gene segment behaved as functional or pseudogenic. Donor age, sex, ethnicity and CMV serostatus were compiled alongside the repertoire data. Genome-wide SNP genotypes for about 65% of the 666 donors were used in a later genetic analysis, which treated that subset as a discovery cohort. All discovery cohort repertoires had been generated using a single sequencing platform. Class I and class II HLA loci were covered by the typing at four-digit resolution. Typing coverage differed by locus: A, B, C, DRB1 and DQB1 were typed in about 629-640 donors, DQA1 in about 500, DPA1 in 600 to 610, and DPB1 in just under 490. About 5 DR-DQ haplotypes were handled as single units for association and clustering, since linkage in the cohort was strong. Across approximately 420 genotyped donors of the cohort, an average of roughly 250,000 unique TCR beta nucleotide sequences per donor were sequenced, and roughly 18% of those sequences were non-productive.

Beyond this particular receptor, the publication reports: Correlated functional status among segregating V segments might reflect linkage disequilibrium, but an unknown experimental factor could not be ruled out. An association between a missense DCLRE1C variant and V-gene and J-gene trimming of TCR beta chains was found in a later genetic analysis and replicated in an independent cohort. The authors suggested that the approach could potentially be generalized to other disease states and immunological phenotypes. CMV serostatus was the only immune exposure information available for the cohort. Presence/absence analyses assumed roughly uniform sequencing depth across donors, an assumption that may not hold. The classifier was reported to diagnose cytomegalovirus status with high specificity and sensitivity in both the original cohort and the validation cohort. A further reported finding was that TCR beta sequences accurately predicted the HLA-A and HLA-B alleles for most subjects in the first cohort. Compared with the approximately 710-donor mean, donors in an Asian-associated ancestry cluster had fewer N-insertions in productive TCRs, according to a later genetic analysis. In vitro tests confirmed that a few of the cytomegalovirus-associated TCR beta chains recognize cytomegalovirus antigens. Broadly in line with IMGT annotations, most TCR beta V segments showed up in productive rearrangements about 90% or about 30% of the time in an earlier analysis of about 500 of the donors. Across donors, most TCR sequences were observed very rarely, whereas some public TCRs were present in many individuals. In a later analysis, HLA-associated TCR beta chains showed more clonal expansion and lower generation probabilities than non-associated chains that were equally common. At a false discovery rate of 0.05, a later analysis linked 15,000 to 20,000 TCR beta sequences to specific HLA alleles. In a later analysis, several top co-occurrence clusters were reported to appear linked to parvovirus B19, influenza, CMV and Epstein-Barr virus. According to a later analysis, TCR association rates differed among HLA loci, with DRB1 alleles showing the most associated TCRs and HLA-C alleles showing the fewest. Because counts were too low, 15 to 20 rarely observed V segments, including chromosome 9 orphons, were left out of the earlier analysis of approximately 500 of the donors. The cohort was sequenced for TCR beta chains only, and without alpha or paired-chain data the features that could be detected were limited. Because HLA typing was missing for some donors at each locus, association tests included only the typed subset. Strong co-occurrence of HLA alleles, especially DR and DQ, made assigning TCR associations to individual alleles difficult. A group of highly shared sequence variants was considered likely to be a technical artifact of the sequencing pipeline. A later analysis found that most CMV-associated TCR beta chains appeared HLA-restricted, with HLA associations seemingly driven largely by CMV exposure. A total of fewer than 200 TCR beta chains were listed by the study as associated with cytomegalovirus. Because the 87-base-pair reads could not distinguish some IMGT-functional V segments, including TRBV6-2 and TRBV6-3, those segments were excluded.

CDR1 and CDR2, per the germline V gene, are MNHEY and SVGAGI. V and J are truncated by 5 bases and 2 bases respectively, leaving an intervening sequence of 13 bases. The CDR3 goes from the cysteine to the phenylalanine over 14 residues. Here the CDR3 DNA is all that survives: 42 bases in frame from base 1. The cohort was made up of hundreds of healthy bone marrow donors. Cohort members were all nominally healthy when sampled, although unrecorded immune exposures were likely present. The donor was CMV seropositive and was included in the group of 289 seropositive cohort members. A peripheral blood sample was collected from each donor, and TCR beta sequencing was performed on peripheral blood mononuclear cells. Genomic DNA extraction from the blood cell samples was performed with the Qiagen DNeasy Blood Extraction Kit.

The receptor was derived from a female donor in good health and CMV-seropositive. The sequence joins TRBV6-5 to TRBJ2-7; TRBD2 is possibly the D segment (6 matching bases). Sequencing used PBMCs. The encoded CDR3 is CASSQLTRTYEQYF. The DNA is as follows: TGTGCCAGCAGTCAATTGACTAGAACCTACGAGCAGTACTTC.